Reported below is one T cell receptor beta chain. What it recognizes is unknown. This sample is part of a study of cytomegalovirus exposure and HLA in healthy donors. Study-wide results and caveats: Reportedly, fewer N-insertions than the approximately 600-donor mean appeared in an Asian-associated ancestry cluster in a later analysis. There were some V segments, including TRBV6-2 and TRBV6-3, excluded as indistinguishable.

Use of 60 Vbeta and 13 Jbeta primers characterized the PCR. The method was immunoSEQ multiplex PCR; TCRdb's version includes in-frame clones alone and lacks a portion of them. The data hold some 140,000 clones, with around two thirds observed a single time. V dropped 1 base and J dropped 1 base, with 10 bases sitting between them. This CDR3 region has 16 residues. The germline V gene has CDR1 MGHRA and CDR2 YSYEKL. This chain uses TRBV4-1 with TRBJ2-2; weak D call: TRBD1 (6 bases). Sequencing was done on a sample of PBMCs. The sequence derives from a woman between 35 and 50 years old in good health and CMV-seronegative. The CDR3 DNA is TGCGCCAGCAGCCAAGGGCAGGGGAAGAACACCGGGGAGCTGTTTTTT. This translates into CASSQGQGKNTGELFF.